This T cell receptor (beta chain) was found in a study of cytomegalovirus exposure and HLA in healthy donors. General study results and limits: A few CMV-associated chains proved CMV antigen-specific in vitro. In a later analysis, V- and J-gene trimming of beta chains associated with a DCLRE1C missense variant, replicated independently.

Note on this clone: Its cognate antigen is unknown.

With 60 Vbeta and 13 Jbeta primers, the PCR was carried out. The protocol was immunoSEQ multiplex PCR, while the TCRdb copy is restricted to in-frame clones and leaves out a portion. The sample lists 100,000 to 140,000 clones, 73% seen once, with 7.8% in the top ten. This sequence originates from a man aged 25 to 45 in good health and CMV-seronegative. Sequenced: PBMCs.

CDR3 protein: CASSGIQGAGTEAFF. DNA for the CDR3: TGCGCCAGCAGCGGTATACAGGGGGCGGGGACTGAAGCTTTCTTT. V is TRBV5-1 and J is TRBJ1-1; TRBD1 aligns across 9 bases. CDR3 length equals 15 residues. Per germline, CDR1 SGHRS and CDR2 YFSETQ. Losses at the gene ends were 4 bases for V and 5 bases for J; bases not matched to a gene: 9.